The source of this TCR beta chain is a study of HIV-infected patients and healthy controls. Within the sample, this clonotype is medium-sized. The repertoire came from unfractionated whole blood and reflected all unsorted peripheral T cells. About 500 ng RNA was reverse transcribed with alpha and beta constant-region primers. Using multiplexing indices, alpha and beta chain libraries were generated apart by chain-specific third strand synthesis. Each cDNA molecule was barcoded, and a single primer pair amplified each chain. TCRdb analysed the 5' RACE reads with MiXCR anew, one entry per CDR3 protein. The sample holds over 10,000 distinct CDR3 sequences, about 5.1% seen once. V gave up 6 bases and J gave up 11 bases; unmatched junction bases: 8. The CDR3 is 12 amino acids.

The chain recombines TRBV12-3 or TRBV12-4 with TRBJ1-1; 8 bases map to TRBD1. The sequencing sample was made of blood. The receptor was derived from an adult in good health. The CDR3 region has the DNA TGTGCCAGCAGCCTCGGACAGGGTATGGCTTTCTTT. Its protein product is CASSLGQGMAFF.